The clone carrying this T cell receptor beta chain occurred a few times. Its antigen is not identified. This sample stems from a study of T-cell reconstitution after alpha-beta-depleted transplantation in children. Study-wide findings and caveats: Some patients' high day-60 TCRbeta diversity was attributed to recipient cells surviving conditioning. Approximately two months post-transplant, alpha-beta T cells reportedly originated from several hundred expanded graft clones. T-cell numbers and diversity one year post-transplant derived largely from freshly generated T cells.

Unique molecular identifiers featured in how the TCRbeta library was prepared. From the PCR reads, TCRdb called clonotypes with MiXCR, one entry per CDR3 protein. The sample has about 900,000 distinct CDR3 sequences; roughly 29% are singletons. Per germline, CDR1 KGHSH and CDR2 LQKENI. This CDR3 comprises 16 residues. Trimming took 2 bases from V and 6 from J, leaving 18 bases between them. The sample consisted of PBMCs, mostly from graft donor cells, taken 360 days after TCRalphabeta/CD19-depleted stem cell transplant. The sequence was obtained from a boy younger than two who had a stem cell transplant for SCID, so the T cells may come from the graft donor. This rearrangement joins TRBV18 to TRBJ2-3, with D uncertain. CDR3 coding DNA: TGTGCCAGCTCACCAGTTGGAGTAAAGTCGAGGGATACGCAGTATTTT. Amino acids: CASSPVGVKSRDTQYF.